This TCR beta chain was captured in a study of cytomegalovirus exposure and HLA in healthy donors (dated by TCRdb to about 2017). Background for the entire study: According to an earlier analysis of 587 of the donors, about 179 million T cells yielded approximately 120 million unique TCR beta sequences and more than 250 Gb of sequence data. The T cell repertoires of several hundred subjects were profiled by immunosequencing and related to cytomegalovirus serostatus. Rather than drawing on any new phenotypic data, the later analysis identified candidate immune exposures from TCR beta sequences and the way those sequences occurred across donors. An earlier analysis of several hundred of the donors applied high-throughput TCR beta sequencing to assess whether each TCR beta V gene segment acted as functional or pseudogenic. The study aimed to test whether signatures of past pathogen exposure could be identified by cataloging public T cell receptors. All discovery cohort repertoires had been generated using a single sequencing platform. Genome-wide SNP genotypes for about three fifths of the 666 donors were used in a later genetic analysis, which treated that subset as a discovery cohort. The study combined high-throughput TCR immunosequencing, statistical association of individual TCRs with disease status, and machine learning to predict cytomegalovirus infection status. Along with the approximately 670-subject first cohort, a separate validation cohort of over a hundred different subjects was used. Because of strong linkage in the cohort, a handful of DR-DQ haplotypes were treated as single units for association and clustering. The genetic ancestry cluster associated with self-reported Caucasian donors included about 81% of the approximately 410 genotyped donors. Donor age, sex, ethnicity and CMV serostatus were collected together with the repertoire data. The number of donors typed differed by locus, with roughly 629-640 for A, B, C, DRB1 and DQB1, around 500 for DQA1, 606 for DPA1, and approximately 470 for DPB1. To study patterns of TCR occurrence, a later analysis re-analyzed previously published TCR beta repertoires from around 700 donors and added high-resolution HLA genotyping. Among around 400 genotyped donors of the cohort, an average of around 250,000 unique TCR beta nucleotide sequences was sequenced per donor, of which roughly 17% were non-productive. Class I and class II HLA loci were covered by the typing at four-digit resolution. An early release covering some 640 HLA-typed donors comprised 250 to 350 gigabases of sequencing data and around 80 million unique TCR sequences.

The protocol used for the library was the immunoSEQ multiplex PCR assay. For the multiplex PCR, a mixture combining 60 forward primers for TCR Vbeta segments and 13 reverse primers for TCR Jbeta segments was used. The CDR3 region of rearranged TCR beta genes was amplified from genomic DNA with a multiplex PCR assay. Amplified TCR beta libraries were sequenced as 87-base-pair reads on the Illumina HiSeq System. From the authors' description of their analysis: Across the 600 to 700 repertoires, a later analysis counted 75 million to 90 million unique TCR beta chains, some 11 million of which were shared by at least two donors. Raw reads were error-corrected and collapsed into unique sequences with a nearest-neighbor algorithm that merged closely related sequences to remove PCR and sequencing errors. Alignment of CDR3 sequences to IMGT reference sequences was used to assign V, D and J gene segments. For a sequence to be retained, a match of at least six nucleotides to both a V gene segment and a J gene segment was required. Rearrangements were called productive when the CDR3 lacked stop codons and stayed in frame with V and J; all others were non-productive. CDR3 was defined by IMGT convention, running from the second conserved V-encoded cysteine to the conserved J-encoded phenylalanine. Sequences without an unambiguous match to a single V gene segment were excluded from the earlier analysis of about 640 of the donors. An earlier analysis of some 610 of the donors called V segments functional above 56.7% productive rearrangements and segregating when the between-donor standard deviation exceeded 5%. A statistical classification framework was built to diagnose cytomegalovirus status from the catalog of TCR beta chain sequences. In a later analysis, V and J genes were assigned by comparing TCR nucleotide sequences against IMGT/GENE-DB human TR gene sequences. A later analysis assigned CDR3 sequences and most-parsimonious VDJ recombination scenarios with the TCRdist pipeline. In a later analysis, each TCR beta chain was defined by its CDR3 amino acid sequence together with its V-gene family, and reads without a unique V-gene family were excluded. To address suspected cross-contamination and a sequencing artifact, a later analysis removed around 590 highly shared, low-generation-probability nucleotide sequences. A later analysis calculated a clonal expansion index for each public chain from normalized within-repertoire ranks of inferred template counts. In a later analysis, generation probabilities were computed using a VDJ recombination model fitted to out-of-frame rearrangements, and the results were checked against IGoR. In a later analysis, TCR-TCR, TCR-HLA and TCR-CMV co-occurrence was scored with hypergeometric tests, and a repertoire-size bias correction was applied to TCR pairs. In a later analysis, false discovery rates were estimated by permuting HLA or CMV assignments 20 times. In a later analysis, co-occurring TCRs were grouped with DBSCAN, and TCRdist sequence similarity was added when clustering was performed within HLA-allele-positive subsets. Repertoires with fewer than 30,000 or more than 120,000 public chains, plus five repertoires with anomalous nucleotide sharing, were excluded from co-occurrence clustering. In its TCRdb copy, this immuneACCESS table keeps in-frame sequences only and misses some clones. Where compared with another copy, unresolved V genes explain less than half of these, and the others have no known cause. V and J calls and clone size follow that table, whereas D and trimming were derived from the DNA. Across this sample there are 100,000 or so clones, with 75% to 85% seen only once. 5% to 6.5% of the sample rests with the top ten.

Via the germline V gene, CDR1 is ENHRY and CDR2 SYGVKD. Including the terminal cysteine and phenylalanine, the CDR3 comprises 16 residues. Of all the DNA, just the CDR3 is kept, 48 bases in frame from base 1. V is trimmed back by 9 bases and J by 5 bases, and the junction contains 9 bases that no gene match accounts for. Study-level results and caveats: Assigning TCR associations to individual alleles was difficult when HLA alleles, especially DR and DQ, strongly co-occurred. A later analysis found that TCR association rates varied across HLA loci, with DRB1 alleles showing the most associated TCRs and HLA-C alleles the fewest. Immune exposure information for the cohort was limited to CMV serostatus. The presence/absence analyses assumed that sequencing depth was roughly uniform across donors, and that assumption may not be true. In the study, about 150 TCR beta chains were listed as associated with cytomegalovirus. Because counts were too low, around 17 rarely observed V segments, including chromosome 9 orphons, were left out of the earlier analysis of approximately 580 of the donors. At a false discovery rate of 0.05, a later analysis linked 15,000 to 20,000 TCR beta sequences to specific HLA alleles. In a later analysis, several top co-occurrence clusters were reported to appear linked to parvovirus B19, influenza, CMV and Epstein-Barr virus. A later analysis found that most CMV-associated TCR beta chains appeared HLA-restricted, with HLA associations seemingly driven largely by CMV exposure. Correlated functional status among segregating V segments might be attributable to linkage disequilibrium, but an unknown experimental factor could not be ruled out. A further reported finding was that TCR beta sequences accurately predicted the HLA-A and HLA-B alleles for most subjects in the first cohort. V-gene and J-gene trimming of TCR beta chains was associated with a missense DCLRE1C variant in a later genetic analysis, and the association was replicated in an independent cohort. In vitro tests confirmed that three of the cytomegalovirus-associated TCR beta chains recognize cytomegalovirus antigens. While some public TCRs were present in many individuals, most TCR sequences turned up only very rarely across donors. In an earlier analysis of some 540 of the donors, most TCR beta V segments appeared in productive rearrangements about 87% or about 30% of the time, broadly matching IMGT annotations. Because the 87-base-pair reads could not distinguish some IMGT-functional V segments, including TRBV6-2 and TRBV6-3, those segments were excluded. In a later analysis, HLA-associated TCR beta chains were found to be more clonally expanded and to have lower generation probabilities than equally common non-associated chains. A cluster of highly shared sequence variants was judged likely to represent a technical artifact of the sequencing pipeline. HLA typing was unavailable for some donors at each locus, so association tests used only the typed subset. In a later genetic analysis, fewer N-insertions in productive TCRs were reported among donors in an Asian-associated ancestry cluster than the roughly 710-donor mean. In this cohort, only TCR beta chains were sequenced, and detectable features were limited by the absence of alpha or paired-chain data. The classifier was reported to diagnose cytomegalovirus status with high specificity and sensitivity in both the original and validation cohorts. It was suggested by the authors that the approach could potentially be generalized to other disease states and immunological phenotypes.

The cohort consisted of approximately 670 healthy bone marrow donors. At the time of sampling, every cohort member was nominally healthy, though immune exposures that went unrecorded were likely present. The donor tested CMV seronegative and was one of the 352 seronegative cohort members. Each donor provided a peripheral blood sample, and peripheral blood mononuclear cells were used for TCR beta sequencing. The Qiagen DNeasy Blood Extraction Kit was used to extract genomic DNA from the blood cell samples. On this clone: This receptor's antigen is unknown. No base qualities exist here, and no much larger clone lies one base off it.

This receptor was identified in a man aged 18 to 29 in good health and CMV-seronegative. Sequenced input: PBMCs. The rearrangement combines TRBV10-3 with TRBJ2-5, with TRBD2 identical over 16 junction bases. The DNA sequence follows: TGTGCCATAAAACCGGGACTAGCGGGAGGGCTGGAGACCCAGTACTTC. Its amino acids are CAIKPGLAGGLETQYF.